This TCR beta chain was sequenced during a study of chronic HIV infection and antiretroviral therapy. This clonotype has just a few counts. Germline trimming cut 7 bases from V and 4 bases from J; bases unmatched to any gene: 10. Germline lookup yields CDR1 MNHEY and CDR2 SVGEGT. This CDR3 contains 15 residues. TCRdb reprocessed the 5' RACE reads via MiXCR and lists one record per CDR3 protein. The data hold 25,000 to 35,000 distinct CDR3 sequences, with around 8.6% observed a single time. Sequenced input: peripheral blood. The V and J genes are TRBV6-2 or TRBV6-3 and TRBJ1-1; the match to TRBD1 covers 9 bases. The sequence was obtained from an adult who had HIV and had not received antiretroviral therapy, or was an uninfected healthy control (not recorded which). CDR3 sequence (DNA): TGTGCCAGCATCGGACAGGGGCCGGTCGGCACTGAAGCTTTCTTT. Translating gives CASIGQGPVGTEAFF.